This T cell receptor (beta chain) was sequenced for a study of T cells in Graves' hyperthyroidism and ophthalmopathy. The study left out patients who had uncontrolled infection, other autoimmune disease, pregnancy or lactation. The diagnoses drew upon clinical symptoms, serum thyroxine and TRAb, thyroid ultrasound and orbital computed tomography. Amplification yielded TCR beta CDR3 regions, with RNA transcripts as the source. HTBI primers drove first-round RT-PCR of the TCR CDR3. TCRdb recomputed calls from the multiplex PCR reads with MiXCR, one row per CDR3 protein. The sample shows a few hundred thousand distinct CDR3 sequences, approximately 44% of them seen only once. The CDR3 runs to 15 residues. The germline V gene has CDR1 SGHRS and CDR2 YFSETQ. V was clipped by 4 bases and J by 3 bases, with 16 bases between them. Whole-study findings and limits: A model of 13 V-J pairs discriminated ophthalmopathy from stable hyperthyroidism. Most clonotypes that expanded in the thyroid above 0.001 also showed up in blood.

A remark on this clonotype: Its antigen is undetermined.

The chain joins TRBV5-1 to TRBJ1-1; D perhaps matches TRBD1 (5 bases). Specimen: peripheral blood or thyroid tissue (not recorded which). The receptor's source is an adult woman with Graves' disease, either hyperthyroidism or ophthalmopathy (not recorded which). The CDR3: CASSGEGPGDTEAFF. CDR3 DNA: TGCGCCAGCAGCGGAGAGGGGCCGGGTGACACTGAAGCTTTCTTT.